A selection of T cell receptor beta chains follows, all from one sample in a study of CD8 T cells in Susac syndrome. One entry per CDR3 protein results from TCRdb running MiXCR on the immunoSEQ multiplex PCR reads. This table holds under 200,000 distinct CDR3 sequences, 75% to 95% found once. The source material was CD4+ T cells from PBMCs. These receptor sequences come from a human donor with Susac syndrome. Each CDR3 is given without its conserved first and last residue.

TRBJ1-5	TRBV6-1	ATRENNQPQH
TRBJ1-1	TRBV20-1	SASSGGVLEAF
TRBJ1-6	TRBV29-1	SVGPPGGPLH
TRBJ2-1	TRBV10-2	ASSELDRYNEQF
TRBJ2-3	TRBV5-6	ASSFASNTDTQY
TRBJ2-5	TRBV12-3/TRBV12-4	ASSLTSGSQETQY
TRBJ2-6	TRBV2	ASSAQGTGANVLT
TRBJ2-3	TRBV7-9	ASSLKAGGPSGDTQY
TRBJ2-3	TRBV5-1	ASSLGLAEITDTQY
TRBJ1-5	TRBV3-1	ASSLTDRYQPQH
TRBJ1-4	TRBV12-3/TRBV12-4	ASSVSFPTNEKLF
TRBJ2-5	TRBV7-3	ASSRLAGGGETQY
TRBJ1-2	TRBV18	ASSPDSFNYGYT
TRBJ2-5	TRBV18	ASSPVTGGLQETQY
TRBJ1-5	TRBV7-8	ASSLWDRGSNQPQH
TRBJ1-1	TRBV11-2	ASSLLGETEAF
TRBJ2-2	TRBV11-2	ASSFLGTNTGELF
TRBJ2-1	TRBV7-9	ASSLAWGPESYNEQF
TRBJ2-7	TRBV9	ASSVAGGTEQY
TRBJ1-1	TRBV10-3	AISSGSSTEAF
TRBJ2-2	TRBV7-2	ASSLAYGGSTGELF
TRBJ2-3	TRBV29-1	SALSGRITDTQY